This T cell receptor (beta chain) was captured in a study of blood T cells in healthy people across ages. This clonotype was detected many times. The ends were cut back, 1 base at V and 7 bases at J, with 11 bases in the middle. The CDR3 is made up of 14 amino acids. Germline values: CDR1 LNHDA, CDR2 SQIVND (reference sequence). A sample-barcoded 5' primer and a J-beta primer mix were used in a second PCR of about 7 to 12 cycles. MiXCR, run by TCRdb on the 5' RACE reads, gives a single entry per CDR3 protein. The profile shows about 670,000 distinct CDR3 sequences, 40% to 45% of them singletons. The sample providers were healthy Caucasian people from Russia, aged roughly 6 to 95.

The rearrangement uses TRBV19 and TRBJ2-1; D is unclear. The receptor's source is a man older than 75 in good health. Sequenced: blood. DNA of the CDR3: TGTGCCAGTAGTATAGTTGGTAGTTCGAATGAGCAGTTCTTC. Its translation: CASSIVGSSNEQFF.